This TCR beta chain was sequenced for a study of shared clonotypes between healthy human individuals. Background on the study: The study drew on a couple of women and a few men aged 18 to 49 as donors.

About this clone itself: Its antigen remains unknown.

Study-level findings and limits: Between four donors, naive CD4 clonotypes were shared at a level of around 5.1%.

Sequencing was performed with immunoSEQ multiplex PCR; in TCRdb, only in-frame clones are kept and a portion is missing. Altogether 2 million to 2.5 million clones are present, just under 95% being singletons, with the ten largest covering about 0.36%. The V gene lost 6 bases and the J gene lost 7 bases, with 15 bases spanning the gap. Germline values: CDR1 SNHLY, CDR2 FYNNEI. There are 14 residues in the CDR3. This chain joins TRBV2 and TRBJ1-4; D not certain. This TCR derives from a man between 18 and 29 years old in good health. Some clones in this sample may be carry-over from other donors' samples. The sample comprised naive CD4+ T cells from PBMCs. Stated subset: CD45RA+ positively selected. The CDR3 DNA is TGTGCCAGCAGCCCAGAGGCCTTTGGTGAAAAACTGTTTTTT. It specifies CASSPEAFGEKLFF.